Listed here are 26 T cell receptor beta chains from one sample, sequenced in a study of CD8+CD57+ T cells in acquired aplastic anemia. CD8+CD57+ cell expansion had been shown by flow cytometry in patients chosen for sequencing. TCR beta VDJ and CDR3 profiles were obtained from a genomic DNA template. MiXCR, applied by TCRdb to the reads, yields one record per CDR3 protein. This sample has about 180,000 distinct CDR3 sequences, with 55% to 65% found just once. Sequencing used sorted CD4+, CD8+, or CD8+CD57+ T cells (not recorded which) from PBMCs. These receptors all come from a human donor with aplastic anemia.

This clonotype was seen a handful of times. This chain joins TRBV2 and TRBJ2-7; no reliable D call. The V end was cut by 8 bases, the J end by 4 bases, with 12 bases between. Looked up from germline, CDR1 is SNHLY and CDR2 is FYNNEI. CDR3 size: 12 residues. The CDR3 region is CASSRLGYEQYF. CDR3 in DNA: TGTGCCAGCTCGAGGCTGGGGTACGAGCAGTACTTC.

V usage is TRBV20-1 and J usage is TRBJ2-3; D is possibly TRBD2 (6 bases). The CDR3 is 14 residues long. CDR1 DFQATT and CDR2 SNEGSKA come from the germline V gene (reference sequence). V lost 3 bases, J lost 0 bases, and 10 bases lay in between. CDR3 in amino acids: CSARYSGSTDTQYF. CDR3 sequence (DNA): TGCAGTGCTAGGTATAGCGGTAGCACAGATACGCAGTATTTT.

Many counts were recorded for this clonotype. The rearrangement links TRBV6-1 to TRBJ2-5; D gene uncertain. The V gene lost 1 base and the J gene lost 4 bases, with 13 bases spanning the gap. CDR3 size: 15 residues. Looked up from germline, CDR1 is MNHNS and CDR2 is SASEGT. CDR3 nucleotide sequence: TGTGCCAGCAGTGAAGTAGGGCAGCCCAGAGAGACCCAGTACTTC. Translation: CASSEVGQPRETQYF.

This chain uses TRBV7-3 with TRBJ2-3; no clear D. V lost 4 bases, J lost 7 bases, and 12 bases lay in between. Germline-derived CDR1 and CDR2 are SGHTA and FQGTGA. The CDR3 totals 13 residues. Here the CDR3 reads CASSYSPRHTQYF. Written as DNA, the CDR3 is TGTGCCAGCAGCTATAGCCCCAGGCATACGCAGTATTTT.

This clonotype was seen repeatedly, ten times or more. The chain recombines TRBV9 with TRBJ2-1, with 10 nucleotides matching TRBD2. V trimming: 4 bases; J trimming: 5 bases; junction bases outside the gene matches: 12. The CDR3 extends over 17 amino acids. Germline assignment: CDR1 SGDLS and CDR2 YYNGEE. For the CDR3, the DNA is TGTGCCAGCAGCCAAAGGGGGCTACTAGCGGGGAACAATGAGCAGTTCTTC. As protein: CASSQRGLLAGNNEQFF.

This clonotype appeared many times. J is TRBJ1-4 and V is TRBV4-1; 9 nucleotides match TRBD1. Germline CDR1 and CDR2: MGHRA and YSYEKL. The CDR3 consists of 16 residues. Trimming took 1 base from V and 5 from J; bases not matched to a gene: 5. CDR3 sequence reads: CASSQGGTGPNEKLFF. CDR3 bases: TGCGCCAGCAGCCAAGGGGGGACAGGGCCGAATGAAAAACTGTTTTTT.

The chain uses TRBV19 and TRBJ2-6, with a possible D match to TRBD1 (6 bases). The germline gives CDR1 LNHDA, CDR2 SQIVND (reference sequence). Between the trimmed V and J ends, which lost 6 bases and 2 bases, there was a span of 17 bases. This CDR3 comprises 17 residues. CDR3 nucleotide sequence: TGTGCCAGTAGCCAGGACAGCCCGGGCACTGGGGCCAACGTCCTGACTTTC. Translated, it gives CASSQDSPGTGANVLTF.

The chain combines TRBV20-1 with TRBJ2-3; 10 nucleotides line up with TRBD1. The ends lost 0 bases at V and 4 bases at J; junction bases unmatched: 4. Per germline, CDR1 DFQATT and CDR2 SNEGSKA (reference sequence). CDR3 length: 15 residues. CDR3 protein: CSARDDRGLADTQYF. The CDR3 DNA follows: TGCAGTGCTAGAGATGACAGGGGGCTTGCAGATACGCAGTATTTT.

This chain connects TRBV29-1 to TRBJ2-3; 14 nucleotides align to TRBD2. There are 13 residues in the CDR3. V lost 7 bases to trimming and J lost 13 bases; unmatched junction nucleotides: 10. The germline gives CDR1 SQVTM, CDR2 ANQGSEA. CDR3 in amino acids: CSGIGTSGRTEYF. CDR3 sequence (DNA): TGCAGCGGCATCGGGACTAGCGGGAGAACTGAGTATTTT.

This chain links TRBV6-6 with TRBJ2-7; no reliable D call. The CDR3 runs to 13 residues. Germline V gene sequence: CDR1 MNHNY, CDR2 SVGAGI (reference sequence). Deletions cut 4 bases from V and 3 bases from J, with 10 bases between. The CDR3 DNA reads TGTGCCAGCAGTTCAGAGACACACTACGAGCAGTACTTC. As protein: CASSSETHYEQYF.

Concerning this clonotype itself: A junction end diverges from the germline sequence, so it may reflect a read error. The rearrangement joins TRBV10-3 to TRBJ1-2, with 9 bases aligning to TRBD1. Germline-derived CDR1 and CDR2 are ENHRY and SYGVKD. CDR3 length: 13 residues. The DNA of the CDR3 is TGTGCCATCATTGAGTGGACAGGGGATGGCTACACCTTC. As protein: CAIIEWTGDGYTF.

The chain couples TRBV6-5 to TRBJ1-6, with D uncertain. The ends were cut back, 0 bases at V and 13 bases at J, with 13 bases in the middle. This CDR3 spans 14 amino acids. The V gene's germline CDR1 is MNHEY and CDR2 SVGAGI. The chain's CDR3 is CASSYSIGGSPLHF. The CDR3 coding sequence is TGTGCCAGCAGTTACTCGATAGGCGGCTCTCCCCTCCACTTT.

This clonotype occurred once. V usage is TRBV12-3 or TRBV12-4 and J usage is TRBJ1-4; D remains unclear. V dropped 3 bases and J dropped 11 bases, with 10 bases sitting between them. The CDR3 consists of 12 residues. CDR3 sequence (DNA): TGTGCCAGCAGTTTTACCGGGGAGAAACTGTTTTTT. It specifies CASSFTGEKLFF.

The J gene is TRBJ2-7, the V gene TRBV7-6; D is uncertain. Per the germline V gene, CDR1 is SGHVS and CDR2 is FNYEAQ. The CDR3 is 14 amino acids. Trimming took 0 bases from V and 0 from J, leaving 6 bases between them. The CDR3 protein is CASSLARNSYEQYF. The CDR3 region has the DNA TGTGCCAGCAGCTTAGCGAGAAACTCCTACGAGCAGTACTTC.

This clonotype was found a few times. V usage is TRBV2 and J usage is TRBJ1-1, with D perhaps matching TRBD1 (5 bases). The CDR3 covers 14 residues. Germline V gives CDR1 SNHLY, CDR2 FYNNEI. V lost 7 bases and J 1 base, leaving 13 bases between the germline ends. In nucleotides, the CDR3 is TGTGCCAGCACCCAGGACACGGCGAACACTGAAGCTTTCTTT. The encoded protein is CASTQDTANTEAFF.

This clonotype was observed once. The junction does not match germline at one end; this may be a read error. The gene calls are TRBV2 and TRBJ2-7; possibly TRBD2 for D (6 bases). CDR3 size: 14 residues. Germline lookup yields CDR1 SNHLY and CDR2 FYNNEI. The CDR3 reads CASSVGLSPYEQHF. Written as DNA, the CDR3 is TGTGCCAGCAGCGTGGGACTCTCCCCCTACGAGCAGCACTTC. Using reference TRBV2 and TRBJ2-7 for the parts outside the CDR3, the full variable domain is EPEVTQTPSHQVTQMGQEVILRCVPISNHLYFYWYRQILGQKVEFLVSFYNNEISEKSEIFDDQFSVERPDGSNFTLKIRSTKLEDSAMYFCASSVGLSPYEQHFGPGTRLTVT.

The rearrangement joins TRBV9 to TRBJ2-7; 7 bases are a match to TRBD2. Germline CDR1 SGDLS, CDR2 YYNGEE. This CDR3 is 15 amino acids long. The junction had 7 bases not matched to a gene; V was cut back by 0 bases and J by 4 bases. This CDR3 reads CASSVDGQGLYEQYF. The CDR3 DNA reads as TGTGCCAGCAGCGTAGATGGGCAGGGACTATACGAGCAGTACTTC. The whole variable domain, remainder taken from reference TRBV9 and TRBJ2-7, is DSGVTQTPKHLITATGQRVTLRCSPRSGDLSVYWYQQSLDQGLQFLIQYYNGEERAKGNILERFSAQQFPDLHSELNLSSLELGDSALYFCASSVDGQGLYEQYFGPGTRLTVT.

This clonotype was recorded once. This sequence joins TRBV12-3 or TRBV12-4 and TRBJ1-5; D is possibly TRBD1 (6 bases). There are 15 residues in the CDR3. The CDR3 sequence is CASGMGAGASQPQHF. The CDR3 DNA reads as TGTGCTAGTGGTATGGGGGCAGGGGCGTCCCAGCCCCAGCATTTT.

This clonotype was seen ten or more times. V usage is TRBV5-1 and J usage is TRBJ1-2; 8 bases match TRBD1. The CDR3 runs to 15 residues. With V trimmed by 4 bases and J by 0 bases, 5 bases remained unmatched. Looked up from germline, CDR1 is SGHRS and CDR2 is YFSETQ. CDR3: CASSQGQVANYGYTF. The CDR3 coding sequence is TGCGCCAGCAGCCAGGGACAGGTTGCTAACTATGGCTACACCTTC. The whole variable domain, filled in from reference TRBV5-1 and TRBJ1-2, reads KAGVTQTPRYLIKTRGQQVTLSCSPISGHRSVSWYQQTPGQGLQFLFEYFSETQRNKGNFPGRFSGRQFSNSRSEMNVSTLELGDSALYLCASSQGQVANYGYTFGSGTRLTVV.

This clonotype has more than one count but fewer than ten. The chain combines TRBV7-3 with TRBJ2-1; 7 nucleotides match TRBD2. The CDR3 sequence is 12 residues long. The germline CDR1 and CDR2 sequences are SGHTA and FQGTGA. With V trimmed by 3 bases and J by 7 bases, 0 bases remained unmatched. CDR3 sequence reads: CASSFSGNEQFF. The CDR3 coding sequence is TGTGCCAGCAGCTTTAGCGGGAATGAGCAGTTCTTC. Filled out from reference TRBV7-3 and TRBJ2-1, the complete variable domain reads GAGVSQTPSNKVTEKGKYVELRCDPISGHTALYWYRQSLGQGPEFLIYFQGTGAADDSGLPNDRFFAVRPEGSVSTLKIQRTERGDSAVYLCASSFSGNEQFFGPGTRLTVL.

This clonotype was seen more than once but under ten times. The chain has TRBV24-1 and TRBJ1-5, with D unresolved. Trimming left V 4 bases short and J 4 bases short, with 4 bases between. This CDR3 comprises 12 residues. The V gene's germline CDR1 is KGHDR and CDR2 SFDVKD. This chain's CDR3 is CATSDQNQPQHF. CDR3 bases: TGTGCCACCAGTGACCAGAATCAGCCCCAGCATTTT.

This chain connects TRBV11-2 to TRBJ2-7; no clear D gene. Germline lookup yields CDR1 SGHAT and CDR2 FQNNGV. The length of the CDR3 is 12 residues. The V and J ends lost 0 bases and 6 bases respectively, with 6 bases between them. DNA of the CDR3: TGTGCCAGCAGCTTAGACGCGACCGAGCAGTACTTC. As protein: CASSLDATEQYF.

In this sample, this clonotype turned up many times. V and J are TRBV24-1 and TRBJ1-1; D possibly corresponds to TRBD1 (5 bases). Germline V gene data show CDR1 as KGHDR and CDR2 as SFDVKD. CDR3 length equals 15 residues. The V gene lost 4 bases and the J gene lost 0 bases, with 11 bases spanning the gap. The CDR3 here is CATSELTGLNTEAFF. The CDR3 DNA is TGTGCCACCAGTGAATTAACAGGCCTGAACACTGAAGCTTTCTTT.

This sequence joins TRBV7-6 and TRBJ2-7; D not resolved. This CDR3 spans 15 amino acids. Between the trimmed V and J ends, which lost 2 bases and 2 bases, there was a span of 13 bases. In germline, CDR1 is SGHVS, CDR2 FNYEAQ. The CDR3 region is CASSLSQASTYEQYF. The CDR3 nucleotides are TGTGCCAGCAGCTTATCGCAGGCGAGCACCTACGAGCAGTACTTC. The full variable domain, completed using reference TRBV7-6 and TRBJ2-7, is GAGVSQSPRYKVTKRGQDVALRCDPISGHVSLYWYRQALGQGPEFLTYFNYEAQQDKSGLPNDRFSAERPEGSISTLTIQRTEQRDSAMYRCASSLSQASTYEQYFGPGTRLTVT.

The chain joins TRBV7-3 to TRBJ2-7; D gene uncertain. V gave up 0 bases and J gave up 5 bases, with 17 bases separating them. From germline, CDR1 is SGHTA and CDR2 FQGTGA. The CDR3 sequence is 16 residues long. The CDR3 reads CASSLTPRLGLNEQYF. DNA for the CDR3: TGTGCCAGCAGCTTAACTCCCCGCCTGGGCCTTAACGAGCAGTACTTC.

This clonotype was picked up a small number of times. This sequence joins TRBV2 and TRBJ1-6; D is ambiguous. This CDR3 contains 12 residues. Germline lookup yields CDR1 SNHLY and CDR2 FYNNEI. Trimming shortened V by 4 bases and J by 11 bases, and 9 bases separated the two germline ends. The CDR3 DNA reads TGTGCCAGCAGTGTAGTTGGGCCACCCCTCCACTTT. This encodes CASSVVGPPLHF.